The text below deals with one T cell receptor beta chain. Its specificity is not known. Use of 60 Vbeta and 13 Jbeta primers characterized the PCR. This table comes from immunoSEQ multiplex PCR, and its TCRdb copy is limited to in-frame clones, with some not included. The table shows roughly 100,000 clones, with roughly 78% occurring only once. This sample was included in a study of cytomegalovirus exposure and HLA in healthy donors. Broader study findings: According to the study, 160 or so TCR beta chains were cytomegalovirus-associated. Productive rates of about 87% or about 30% were seen for most TCR beta V segments in an earlier analysis. In a later analysis, across HLA loci, associated TCR counts were highest for DRB1, lowest for HLA-C. Because they were indistinguishable, some V segments, including TRBV6-2 and TRBV6-3, were excluded.

The CDR3 contains 13 residues. Germline V gene lookup returns CDR1 LNHDA and CDR2 SQIVND (reference sequence). Between the trimmed V and J ends, which lost 6 bases and 6 bases, there was a span of 9 bases. The sequenced sample was PBMCs. This chain connects TRBV19 to TRBJ1-6; D remains ambiguous. This clonotype originated in a woman in her 40s in good health and CMV-seronegative. Written as DNA, the CDR3 is TGTGCCAGTAGAAGTGACATTAATTCACCCCTCCACTTT. It is translated as CASRSDINSPLHF.